The 7 T cell receptor beta chains given below trace back to one sample, sequenced in a study of TIL therapy for anti-PD-1-resistant metastatic lung cancer. As for time point: pre-treatment sample, taken before nivolumab and TIL therapy. The immunoSEQ assay was v3. The method was immunoSEQ multiplex PCR; TCRdb's version includes in-frame clones alone and lacks a portion of them. In the table there are fewer than 40,000 clones, 74% of which are singletons. The sequenced sample was blood, obtained at baseline. Receptor source: a woman between 30 and 79 years old with non-small cell lung cancer.

This chain joins TRBV11-1 and TRBJ2-4, with TRBD2 matching 10 bases. Trimming removed 2 bases from V and 6 bases from J; junction bases left unmatched: 4. Germline V gene lookup returns CDR1 SGHAT and CDR2 FQDESV (reference sequence). The CDR3 sequence is 15 residues long. The CDR3 coding sequence is TGTGCCAGCAGCTTACTAGCGGGAGAGGTAAACATTCAGTACTTC. This codes for CASSLLAGEVNIQYF.

The V and J genes are TRBV18 and TRBJ2-5; 11 positions agree with TRBD2. Germline V gene lookup returns CDR1 KGHSH and CDR2 LQKENI. The CDR3 has 15 residues. Germline trimming cut 5 bases from V and 5 bases from J; bases unmatched to any gene: 7. The DNA for the CDR3 is TGTGCCAGCTCAGGGGGACTAGCGGCAACGGAGACCCAGTACTTC. Its protein is CASSGGLAATETQYF.

The V call is TRBV2, the J call TRBJ2-2; no clear D gene. CDR3 length: 12 amino acids. Between the trimmed V and J ends, which lost 4 bases and 3 bases, there was a span of 3 bases. CDR1 and CDR2 from the germline V gene are SNHLY and FYNNEI. The CDR3 DNA reads TGTGCCAGCAGTGTCGACACCGGGGAGCTGTTTTTT. It specifies CASSVDTGELFF.

This clone was detected only once. The V call is TRBV5-6, the J call TRBJ2-1; the match to TRBD2 covers 7 bases. The CDR3 spans 16 residues. Germline V CDR1 and CDR2: SGHDT, YYEEEE. J was trimmed by 2 bases and V by 0 bases; bases with no gene match: 5. CDR3 nucleotides: TGTGCCAGCAGCTTGGCCGGGGGGAGGGCCTACAATGAGCAGTTCTTC. Amino acids: CASSLAGGRAYNEQFF.

The J gene is TRBJ2-1, the V gene TRBV12-5; D uncertain. The CDR3 length is 12 residues. CDR1 is LGHNT, CDR2 FRNRAP, per germline. V was pared by 5 bases and J by 10 bases, with 12 bases between. Here the CDR3 reads CASGVGKVEQFF. The CDR3 DNA reads as TGTGCTAGTGGTGTGGGGAAGGTAGAGCAGTTCTTC.

To note about this clone: One end of the junction fails to match germline, which may point to a read error. CDR3 DNA: TGTGCCACCTCGGGCGGGAGCTCCCACAATGAGCAGTTCTTC. It is translated as CATSGGSSHNEQFF. V is TRBV15 and J is TRBJ2-1; 7 bases fit TRBD2. The germline gives CDR1 LNHNV, CDR2 YYDKDF (reference sequence). This CDR3 is built from 14 residues.

The V call is TRBV5-5, the J call TRBJ1-5, with a weak D call TRBD1 (5 bases). Germline V gives CDR1 SGHKS, CDR2 YYEKEE (reference sequence). Deletions cut 4 bases from V and 0 bases from J, with 11 bases between. CDR3 length equals 15 residues. CDR3 DNA sequence: TGTGCCAGCAGCCGTGCGGGGGATAGCAATCAGCCCCAGCATTTT. Translating it yields CASSRAGDSNQPQHF.